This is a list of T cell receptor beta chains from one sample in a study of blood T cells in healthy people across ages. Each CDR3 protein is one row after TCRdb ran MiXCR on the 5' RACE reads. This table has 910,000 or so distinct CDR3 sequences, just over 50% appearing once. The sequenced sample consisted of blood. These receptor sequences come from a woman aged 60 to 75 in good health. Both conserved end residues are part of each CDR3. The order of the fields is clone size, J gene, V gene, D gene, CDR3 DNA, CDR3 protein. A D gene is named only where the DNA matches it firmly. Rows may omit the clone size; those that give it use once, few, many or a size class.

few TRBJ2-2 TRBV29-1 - TGCAGCGTTGTAGGGGAAAGGACCGGGGAGCTGTTTTTT CSVVGERTGELFF
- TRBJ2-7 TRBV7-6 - TGTGCCAGCAGCACGTTGCCGGGAGCCTACGAGCAGTACTTC CASSTLPGAYEQYF
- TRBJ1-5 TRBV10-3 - TGTGCCATCAGGAGCGATTCATGGGGCGGTCAGCCCCAGCATTTT CAIRSDSWGGQPQHF
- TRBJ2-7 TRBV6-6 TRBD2 TGTGCCAGCAGCCGGACTAGCAGCACCTACGAGCAGTACTTC CASSRTSSTYEQYF
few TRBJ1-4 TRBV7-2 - TGTGCCAGCAGCTTAGTACTGGACAATGAGGAAAAACTGTTTTTT CASSLVLDNEEKLFF
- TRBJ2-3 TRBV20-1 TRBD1 TGCAGTGCTATTCCCTTTTTGAGGGGGCTGAATCCAGATACGCAGTATTTT CSAIPFLRGLNPDTQYF
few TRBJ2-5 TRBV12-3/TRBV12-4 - TGTGCCAGCAGACAGGACAGAGAAGAGACCCAGTACTTC CASRQDREETQYF
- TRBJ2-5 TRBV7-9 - TGTGCCAGCAGCTTAGCGCGGGGATTTGGGGAGCAGTACTTC CASSLARGFGEQYF
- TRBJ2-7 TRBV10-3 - TGTGCCACATCTCTGGGGGGAGGTACCTACGAGCAGTACTTC CATSLGGGTYEQYF
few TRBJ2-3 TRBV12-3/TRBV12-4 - TGTGCCAGCAGCAGTCGGGAGCACACAGATACGCAGTATTTT CASSSREHTDTQYF
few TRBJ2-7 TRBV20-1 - TGCAGTGCAAAGAACGGCTCCTACGAGCAGTACTTC CSAKNGSYEQYF